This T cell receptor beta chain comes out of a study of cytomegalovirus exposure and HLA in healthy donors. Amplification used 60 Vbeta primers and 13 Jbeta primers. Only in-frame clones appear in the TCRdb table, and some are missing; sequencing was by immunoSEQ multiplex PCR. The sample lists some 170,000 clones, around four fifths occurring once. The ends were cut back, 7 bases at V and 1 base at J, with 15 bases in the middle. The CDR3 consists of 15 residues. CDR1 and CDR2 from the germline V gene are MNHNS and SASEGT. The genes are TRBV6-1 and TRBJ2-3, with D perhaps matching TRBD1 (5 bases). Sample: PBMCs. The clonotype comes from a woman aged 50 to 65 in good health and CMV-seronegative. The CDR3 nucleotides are TGTGCCAGCACGGCTCAGGGTTACGGCACAGATACGCAGTATTTT. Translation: CASTAQGYGTDTQYF.